These T cell receptor beta chains were read from a single sample in a study of blood T cell repertoires in COVID-19. The table came from immunoSEQ multiplex PCR; TCRdb's copy has only in-frame clones and leaves some out. This sample has under 110,000 clones; about two thirds occur once, and the top ten carry 0.75% to 1%. Sequenced material: peripheral blood. Receptors originate from a human donor with acute or convalescent COVID-19. The donor label of this sample is uncertain. Each CDR3 is given with its conserved first and last residue. A D gene is named only where the DNA matches it firmly. The size entry is marked missing in some rows and otherwise reads once, few, many or a size class.

J gene,D gene,clone size,V gene,CDR3 DNA,CDR3 protein
TRBJ1-5,NA,many,TRBV27,TGTGCCAGCGGCCCCCCGATGACCCAGCATTTT,CASGPPMTQHF
TRBJ2-3,TRBD2,NA,TRBV7-3,TGTGCCAGCAGCTTAACGGGGGGGACCACAGATACGCAGTATTTT,CASSLTGGTTDTQYF
TRBJ1-4,NA,NA,TRBV5-5,TGTGCCAGCAGCTTTTACGGAGATCCTAATGAAAAACTGTTTTTT,CASSFYGDPNEKLFF
TRBJ1-1,TRBD1,NA,TRBV19,TGTGCCAGTACCATGGGTCAGGGGGCGGCTTTCTTT,CASTMGQGAAFF
TRBJ2-3,NA,once,TRBV6-5,NA,CASILAGTGTDTQYF
TRBJ1-1,TRBD1,few,TRBV19,TGTGCCAGTACCTTCTCGGGGACAGGGATTAACACTGAAGCTTTCTTT,CASTFSGTGINTEAFF
TRBJ1-5,NA,NA,TRBV7-8,TGTGCCAGCAGCCAGACTGAGAATCAGCCCCAGCATTTT,CASSQTENQPQHF
TRBJ2-2,NA,NA,TRBV19,TGTGCCAGTAGTATACAGGGAACCTACACCGGGGAGCTGTTTTTT,CASSIQGTYTGELFF
TRBJ1-1,TRBD1,NA,TRBV5-1,TGCGCCAGCAGCTTGGACCGGGACAGGGATTGGGAGGACACTGAAGCTTTCTTT,CASSLDRDRDWEDTEAFF
TRBJ2-2,NA,NA,TRBV18,TGTGCCAGCTCCCCGAGGGCAGGAGTTGGCGCCGGGGAGCTGTTTTTT,CASSPRAGVGAGELFF
TRBJ2-5,NA,NA,TRBV27,TGTGCCAGCAGTTTCTATCACTGGGAGACCCAGTACTTC,CASSFYHWETQYF
TRBJ1-5,NA,NA,TRBV27,TGTGCCAGCAGTCTGCAGGGGAATCAGCCCCAGCATTTT,CASSLQGNQPQHF
TRBJ2-1,NA,few,TRBV7-9,TGTGCCAGCAGCCCCTCCCGCGCGTACAATGAGCAGTTCTTC,CASSPSRAYNEQFF
TRBJ1-5,TRBD1,NA,TRBV7-8,TGTGCCAGCAGCTTGGACAGGGTAATGGATCAGCCCCAGCATTTT,CASSLDRVMDQPQHF
TRBJ2-5,NA,NA,TRBV5-1,TGCGCCAGCAGCAGGGGAAGTCCTGAGACCCAGTACTTC,CASSRGSPETQYF
TRBJ1-3,NA,few,TRBV19,TGTGCCAGTATTTCGACATCCTCTGGAAACACCATATATTTT,CASISTSSGNTIYF
TRBJ2-5,TRBD2,few,TRBV5-1,TGCGCCAGCAGCTTAGGACTAGCGGGGGTAGAGACCCAGTACTTC,CASSLGLAGVETQYF
TRBJ1-4,NA,NA,TRBV18,TGTGCCACCAATAACGGTGCAACTAATGAAAAACTGTTTTTT,CATNNGATNEKLFF
TRBJ1-1,NA,NA,TRBV7-9,TGTGCCAGCAGCTTAAGGAACCGCGGGGCGGGGAACACTGAAGCTTTCTTT,CASSLRNRGAGNTEAFF
TRBJ1-3,NA,few,TRBV12-3/TRBV12-4,TGTGCCAGCAGTTTACTCGGAAACACCATATATTTT,CASSLLGNTIYF
TRBJ1-1,NA,NA,TRBV19,TGTGCCAGTAGTATTTCAGGAAGTCCTTCCCTGAACACTGAAGCTTTCTTT,CASSISGSPSLNTEAFF
TRBJ2-1,NA,few,TRBV7-8,TGTGCCAGCAGCCCCGACAGGAGTACCTACAATGAGCAGTTCTTC,CASSPDRSTYNEQFF
TRBJ1-2,TRBD1,NA,TRBV7-9,TGTGCCAGCAGGGACAGGGAGGCTGATGGCTACACCTTC,CASRDREADGYTF
TRBJ2-1,NA,NA,TRBV5-1,TGCGCCAGCAGCTTGGCCCCGGGAAACTCCTACAATGAGCAGTTCTTC,CASSLAPGNSYNEQFF
TRBJ1-1,TRBD1,NA,TRBV5-1,TGCGCCAGCAGCGATCCACGGACAGGAGGATACACTGAAGCTTTCTTT,CASSDPRTGGYTEAFF
TRBJ2-2,NA,NA,TRBV5-1,TGCGCCAGCAGCTCCCGACAGGACCCCGGGGAGCTGTTTTTT,CASSSRQDPGELFF
TRBJ2-5,TRBD2,few,TRBV27,TGTGCCAGCAGTGCCGGGATAGCGGGGGGCGGGGAGACCCAGTACTTC,CASSAGIAGGGETQYF
TRBJ1-5,TRBD1,NA,TRBV5-5,TGTGCCAGCAGCGCGGGACAGGGGCTGGGCCAGCCCCAGCATTTT,CASSAGQGLGQPQHF
TRBJ2-5,TRBD1,NA,TRBV2,TGTGCCAGCACCCGACAGGGGATCCAAGAGACCCAGTACTTC,CASTRQGIQETQYF
TRBJ1-3,NA,NA,TRBV11-2,TGTGCCAGCAGCCGGAACTTCCGGACAGACCTGAGCTCTGGAAACACCATATATTTT,CASSRNFRTDLSSGNTIYF
TRBJ2-5,TRBD2,NA,TRBV30,TGTGCCTGGAGTGTAACCCGGGCGGGGGGCCGTGGGACCCAGTACTTC,CAWSVTRAGGRGTQYF
TRBJ1-2,TRBD1,NA,TRBV5-1,TGCGCCAGCAGCTCTCAGGGGGAGGATGGCTACACCTTC,CASSSQGEDGYTF
TRBJ1-2,NA,NA,TRBV6-5,TGTGCCAGCAGTTATAACGACAAAGCTTATGGCTACACCTTC,CASSYNDKAYGYTF
TRBJ1-2,NA,NA,TRBV2,TGTGCCAGCAGTCCGCGGCGGATCTATGGCTACACCTTC,CASSPRRIYGYTF
TRBJ1-2,TRBD1,few,TRBV12-3/TRBV12-4,TGTGCCAGCAGGGCCACAGGGGACTATGGCTACACCTTC,CASRATGDYGYTF
TRBJ2-1,NA,once,TRBV19,TGTGCCAGTAGTCCCGGACTACAGTACAATGAGCAGTTCTTC,CASSPGLQYNEQFF
TRBJ1-6,TRBD1,few,TRBV9,TGTGCCAGCAGCGAGGGACAGGGGTCACCCCTCCACTTT,CASSEGQGSPLHF
TRBJ2-3,NA,NA,TRBV5-6,TGTGCCAGCAGCTTCCTAGCTGATACTAGCACAGATACGCAGTATTTT,CASSFLADTSTDTQYF
TRBJ1-2,NA,NA,TRBV18,TGTGCCAGCTCATGGGGAGGCTATGGCTACACCTTC,CASSWGGYGYTF
TRBJ2-5,TRBD2,NA,TRBV5-1,TGCGCCAGCAGCTCGAGCCAGCGGGGCCAAGAGACCCAGTACTTC,CASSSSQRGQETQYF
TRBJ1-2,TRBD1,NA,TRBV5-6,TGTGCCAGCAGCGAGAGACAGGGATTCTATGGCTACACCTTC,CASSERQGFYGYTF
TRBJ2-7,NA,NA,TRBV5-4,TGTGCCAGCAGCTTGGTGGGGAGAAGCTACGAGCAGTACTTC,CASSLVGRSYEQYF
TRBJ1-1,NA,NA,TRBV27,TGTGCCAGCAGATCCTCAGGGTTCGCTGAAGCTTTCTTT,CASRSSGFAEAFF
TRBJ2-1,NA,many,TRBV9,TGTGCCAGCAGCGTAGGCGGTCTAAATGAGCAGTTCTTC,CASSVGGLNEQFF
TRBJ2-3,NA,NA,TRBV5-1,TGCGCCAGCAGCCCGGGGTCAGATACGCAGTATTTT,CASSPGSDTQYF
TRBJ1-4,TRBD1,NA,TRBV28,TGTGCCAGCAGGCAGACAGGGATTAATGAAAAACTGTTTTTT,CASRQTGINEKLFF
TRBJ2-4,TRBD1,NA,TRBV5-1,TGCGCCAGCACCCCCGAAGGGGGACAGAACCAAAACATTCAGTACTTC,CASTPEGGQNQNIQYF
TRBJ1-2,TRBD1,NA,TRBV6-5,TGTGCCAGCAGATCCCCGGACAGGGGGGGTTATGGCTACACCTTC,CASRSPDRGGYGYTF
TRBJ1-4,NA,NA,TRBV5-1,TGCGCCAGCAGCGACCCACACGGGGTGGGGGAAAAACTGTTTTTT,CASSDPHGVGEKLFF
TRBJ2-3,TRBD2,few,TRBV9,TGTGCCAGCAGCGACGATCGGGGGACTAGCGGTCTTTTCACAGATACGCAGTATTTT,CASSDDRGTSGLFTDTQYF
TRBJ1-4,NA,NA,TRBV29-1,TGCAGCGTTTCAACAGGGTGGAATGAAAAACTGTTTTTT,CSVSTGWNEKLFF
TRBJ2-7,NA,NA,TRBV7-8,TGTGCCAGCAGCCCGCGGAGGGACAGATATTCCTACGAGCAGTACTTC,CASSPRRDRYSYEQYF
TRBJ1-3,TRBD1,NA,TRBV5-5,TGTGCCAGCAGCAGGACAGGGGTAGGGAACACCATATATTTT,CASSRTGVGNTIYF